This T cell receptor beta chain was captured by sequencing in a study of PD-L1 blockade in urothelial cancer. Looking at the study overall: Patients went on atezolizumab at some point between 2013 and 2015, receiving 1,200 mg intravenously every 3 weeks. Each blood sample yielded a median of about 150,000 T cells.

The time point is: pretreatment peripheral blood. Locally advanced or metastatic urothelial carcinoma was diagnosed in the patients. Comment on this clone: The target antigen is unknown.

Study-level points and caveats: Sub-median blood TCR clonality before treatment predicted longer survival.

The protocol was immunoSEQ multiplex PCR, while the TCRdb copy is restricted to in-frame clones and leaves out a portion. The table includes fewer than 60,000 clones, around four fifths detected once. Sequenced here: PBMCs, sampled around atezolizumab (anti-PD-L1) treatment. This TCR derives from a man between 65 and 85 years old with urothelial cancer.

CDR3 in DNA: TGTGCCAGCAGCTTAGATCAGACAGGGATTCAGCCCCAGCATTTT. Translation gives CASSLDQTGIQPQHF. This chain joins TRBV7-2 and TRBJ1-5, with 7 bases matching TRBD1. V trimming: 1 base; J trimming: 6 bases; junction bases outside the gene matches: 6. Looked up from germline, CDR1 is SGHTA and CDR2 is FQGNSA. The CDR3 extends over 15 amino acids.